This paragraph reports one T cell receptor beta chain. This clone was detected once. The antigen it recognizes is unknown. No quality values exist for individual bases; no much larger clone is one base distant. This sample stems from a study of OX40 agonist ivuxolimab in advanced cancers. Regarding the complete study: The costimulatory receptor OX40 (CD134) was targeted by ivuxolimab, a fully human IgG2 agonistic monoclonal antibody. Intravenous ivuxolimab was administered to patients every 2 weeks at six dose levels: 0.01, 0.1, 0.3, 1.5, 3 and 10 mg/kg. Of the roughly 51 dose-escalation patients, hepatocellular carcinoma was present in 19, melanoma in roughly 15, renal cell carcinoma in 9 and head and neck cancer in 9. The dose-escalation cohort was around 84% male with a mean age of about 54 years, ranging from roughly 23 to 85. Patients were allowed to have had prior anti-PD-1, anti-PD-L1 or anti-CTLA-4 therapy, and approximately 40% of the dose-escalation patients had previously received checkpoint inhibitors. Partial responses occurred in three dose-escalation patients, of whom one had hepatocellular carcinoma and two had cutaneous melanoma. The point of sequencing TCRbeta in the periphery was to test whether ivuxolimab changed TCR sequence diversity and drove clonal T-cell expansion. The paper reports the monotherapy dose-escalation portion (N = 52 patients) of the phase I ivuxolimab trial. Overall study results and their limits: Low levels of normalized T-cell clonal expansion were also seen in some patients who did not respond. In the 0.1-3.0 mg/kg groups, partial responders were among the patients with the lowest normalized peripheral clonal expansion, particularly in CD8+ T cells. The antigen specificity of the peripheral T cells that underwent clonal expansion was not determined. At doses of 0.1 to 3.0 mg/kg, clonal expansion of both CD4+ and CD8+ T cells in blood was seen between baseline and week 6. After ivuxolimab, more expanded clones were found on average in CD8+ T cells than in CD4+ T cells.

Patients with autoimmune disease history or receiving systemic immunosuppression were excluded from the trial. In every dose cohort, peripheral blood was drawn for TCR sequencing at baseline, cycle 4 day 1, and cycle 7 day 1. Samples were obtained from an open-label, multicenter, first-in-human phase I dose-escalation trial of ivuxolimab. Adults with locally advanced or metastatic melanoma, renal cell, hepatocellular, or head and neck squamous cell carcinoma were enrolled in the trial. Before TCR sequencing, CD4+ T cells and CD8+ T cells were sorted from peripheral blood as separate populations. To sequence the TCRbeta CDR3 region, genomic DNA was isolated from the sorted cells. TCRbeta CDR3 regions were sequenced using the immunoSEQ Assay. As stored in TCRdb, this immuneACCESS dataset retains in-frame rearrangements with V and J assigned. A fraction of the clones does not appear; measured against another copy, unresolved V genes explain less than half of the discrepancy, and the remainder lacks a known reason. This sample comprises 65,000 to 95,000 clones, roughly nine tenths of them detected only once. The ten largest clones add up to about 0.2% of the sample.

The CDR3, cysteine through phenylalanine, is 15 amino acids long. Only the CDR3 DNA is retained, 45 bases long and in frame from the first base. Based on the germline V gene (reference sequence), the CDR1 and CDR2 sequences are LNHDA and SQIVND. Trimming accounts for 6 bases at V and 2 bases at J, while the number of junction bases matched to no gene is 5. This sequence originates from an adult with an advanced solid tumor such as melanoma, head and neck, liver or kidney cancer. Sequencing was performed on CD4+ or CD8+ T cells sorted from blood, taken in a trial of the OX40 agonist ivuxolimab. The V gene is TRBV19 and the J gene is TRBJ2-2, and TRBD1 aligns with 8 junction nucleotides. The CDR3 loop reads CASRPGGYNTGELFF. The nucleotide sequence reads as follows: TGTGCCAGTAGGCCAGGGGGCTACAACACCGGGGAGCTGTTTTTT. The full variable domain, completed from the reference TRBV19 and TRBJ2-2 proteins outside the CDR3, reads DGGITQSPKYLFRKEGQNVTLSCEQNLNHDAMYWYRQDPGQGLRLIYYSQIVNDFQKGDIAEGYSVSREKKESFPLTVTSAQKNPTAFYLCASRPGGYNTGELFFGEGSRLTVL.